This T cell receptor (beta chain) was sequenced during a study of low-dose radiotherapy and immunotherapy resistance in tumors. Across the study: Fractions of 1 Gy went to Cohort 2 every two weeks, for 13 Gy over 26 weeks.

Regarding time point: after trial treatment. Indicated treatment: LDRT plus nivolumab, ipilimumab, low-dose cyclophosphamide and aspirin (RACIN trial). The donors' treatment consisted of nivolumab, ipilimumab, aspirin, low-dose cyclophosphamide and low-dose radiotherapy. Patients eligible had advanced solid tumors without tumor-infiltrating lymphocytes. Primers used for first-strand cDNA, a TRAV- and TRBV-specific set, covered both alpha and beta chains. PCR amplification of the TCRs was performed with Phusion for 20 PCR cycles, and it relied on a constant-region primer together with a V-primer adapter. Through in vitro transcription, the mRNA that had been isolated was amplified. TCRdb ran MiXCR on the reads and lists one entry per CDR3 protein. The sample records roughly 90,000 distinct CDR3 sequences, less than 25% being singletons. Trimming cost V 1 base and J 2 bases, with 15 bases left between them. The CDR3 covers 17 residues. Germline CDR1 SGHTA, CDR2 FQGNSA.

The source is a female donor with ovarian cancer. The sequencing used PBMCs, collected after low-dose radiotherapy plus immunotherapy. The V call is TRBV7-2, the J call TRBJ1-5; possibly TRBD1 for D (5 bases). The CDR3 sequence: CASSLEARRGGNQPQHF. For the CDR3, the DNA is TGTGCCAGCAGCTTAGAAGCTAGGCGGGGGGGCAATCAGCCCCAGCATTTT.